The 11 T cell receptor beta chains listed next were all sequenced from one sample in a study of cytomegalovirus exposure and HLA in healthy donors. The PCR ran on 60 Vbeta and 13 Jbeta primers. Sequenced by immunoSEQ multiplex PCR; TCRdb stores in-frame clones only, minus some. The table lists about 160,000 clones, roughly 85% of them singletons. The sample consisted of PBMCs. The receptors here all came from a man aged 40-55 years in good health and CMV-seronegative.

This chain links TRBV7-8 with TRBJ2-7, with 8 bases fitting TRBD2. The CDR3 is 15 residues long. The germline V gene has CDR1 SGHVS and CDR2 FQNEAQ. After removal of 2 bases from V and 6 bases from J, the junction contained 9 bases not matched to a gene. The chain's CDR3 is CASSLRTGGLTEQYF. CDR3 sequence (DNA): TGTGCCAGCAGCTTACGGACGGGAGGGTTGACCGAGCAGTACTTC.

This chain joins TRBV6-1 and TRBJ1-5; a weak D match, TRBD1 (6 bases). The germline V and J ends were trimmed by 4 bases and 4 bases, with 14 bases remaining between them. This CDR3 has 15 residues. Germline CDR1 is MNHNS and CDR2 is SASEGT. The CDR3 loop reads CASSGLLDRNQPQHF. The CDR3 coding sequence is TGTGCCAGCAGTGGCTTACTGGACAGAAATCAGCCCCAGCATTTT.

The chain carries TRBV4-3 and TRBJ2-1, with 10 bases aligning to TRBD2. Germline V CDR1 and CDR2: LGHNA, YSLEER. The CDR3 length is 17 residues. Trimming removed 2 bases from V and 8 bases from J; junction bases left unmatched: 12. CDR3 DNA: TGCGCCAGCAGCCAAATTTTAAGCGGGAGGGCCGCGGATGAGCAGTTCTTC. It encodes CASSQILSGRAADEQFF.

The rearrangement links TRBV30 to TRBJ2-3, with D perhaps matching TRBD1 (5 bases). CDR3 length: 12 amino acids. V was cut by 2 bases and J by 6 bases, with 9 bases left in between. Germline CDR1 GTSNPN, CDR2 SVGIG (reference sequence). CDR3 sequence reads: CAWSIRVDTQYF. Written as DNA, the CDR3 is TGTGCCTGGAGTATCAGGGTTGATACGCAGTATTTT. Complete variable domain (other parts from reference TRBV30 and TRBJ2-3): SQTIHQWPATLVQPVGSPLSLECTVEGTSNPNLYWYRQAAGRGLQLLFYSVGIGQISSEVPQNLSASRPQDRQFILSSKKLLLSDSGFYLCAWSIRVDTQYFGPGTRLTVL.

The chain links TRBV6-1 to TRBJ2-5, with TRBD1 identical over 7 bases. CDR3 length: 16 amino acids. V trimming: 4 bases; J trimming: 2 bases; junction bases outside the gene matches: 10. CDR1 is MNHNS and CDR2 is SASEGT in the germline V gene. The CDR3 DNA reads as TGTGCCAGCAGTGTGGACCGGGACAGCATACAAGAGACCCAGTACTTC. This gives the protein CASSVDRDSIQETQYF.

The rearrangement joins TRBV7-8 to TRBJ2-1, with 11 bases fitting TRBD2. The germline V gene encodes CDR1 SGHVS and CDR2 FQNEAQ. V shed 5 bases, J shed 9 bases, and the junction held 9 bases outside the gene matches. The CDR3 is 15 amino acids. This CDR3 is CASSPTSGRASEQFF. The DNA of the CDR3 is TGTGCCAGCAGCCCAACTAGCGGGAGAGCGAGTGAGCAGTTCTTC.

V and J are TRBV7-8 and TRBJ1-2; the D is unclear. V dropped 1 base and J dropped 2 bases, with 8 bases sitting between them. This CDR3 comprises 14 residues. Per germline, CDR1 SGHVS and CDR2 FQNEAQ. CDR3 region: CASSLDPGNYGYTF. The CDR3 nucleotides are TGTGCCAGCAGCTTAGATCCGGGGAACTATGGCTACACCTTC.

This chain uses TRBV4-1 with TRBJ2-7; 12 bases agree with TRBD2. The V segment lost 1 base and the J segment 5 bases; nucleotides outside the gene matches: 15. The V gene's germline CDR1 is MGHRA and CDR2 YSYEKL. The CDR3 loop spans 19 amino acids. CDR3 sequence: CASSQVGLSLAGGGDEQYF. The DNA for the CDR3 is TGCGCCAGCAGCCAAGTGGGATTGTCACTAGCGGGAGGAGGGGACGAGCAGTACTTC.

A word on this clone: An end of the junction does not agree with germline; a read error may underlie this. The rearrangement joins TRBV7-2 to TRBJ2-3; 9 nucleotides agree with TRBD2. Looked up from germline, CDR1 is SGHTA and CDR2 is FQGNSA. The CDR3 runs to 15 residues. The CDR3 region is CASSIAGAGTDTQYF. The DNA for the CDR3 is TGTGCCAGCAGCATAGCGGGAGCGGGCACAGATACGCAGTATTTT.

This sequence joins TRBV11-2 and TRBJ1-5; 9 nucleotides agree with TRBD1. J was trimmed by 5 bases and V by 5 bases; bases with no gene match: 4. Looked up from germline, CDR1 is SGHAT and CDR2 is FQNNGV. The CDR3 length is 14 residues. CDR3 loop: CASSLRDRDQPQHF. DNA for the CDR3: TGTGCCAGCAGCCTCCGGGACAGGGATCAGCCCCAGCATTTT.

The chain carries TRBV10-3 and TRBJ2-3, with 7 bases fitting TRBD2. V lost 9 bases and J lost 3; bases outside the gene matches: 6. This CDR3 is built from 13 residues. The V gene's germline CDR1 is ENHRY and CDR2 SYGVKD. CDR3 region: CAISLAGTDTQYF. CDR3 bases: TGTGCCATTTCCTTAGCGGGTACAGATACGCAGTATTTT.